The 25 T cell receptor beta chains given below trace back to one sample, sequenced in a study of metastatic and nonmetastatic thyroid tumors. From the PCR reads, TCRdb re-called clones with MiXCR. This table has nearly 15,000 clones, 15% to 20% appearing once. Prior to thyroid surgery, none of the patients had received any treatment. The sequenced sample was blood. Receptor source: a female donor with papillary thyroid cancer or a benign thyroid nodule (not recorded which). Some clones in this sample may be carry-over from other donors' samples.

This clone was picked up many times. CDR3 protein: CATSRQWGETQYF. The CDR3 nucleotides are TGTGCCACCAGCAGGCAGTGGGGGGAGACCCAGTACTTC. The chain is built from TRBV15 and TRBJ2-5, with D tentatively TRBD1 or TRBD2 (5 bases each). Trimming took off 3 bases at V and 5 bases at J, with 10 bases between the two ends. The CDR3 is 13 residues long. Germline V gene data show CDR1 as LNHNV and CDR2 as YYDKDF (reference sequence).

The chain joins TRBV19 to TRBJ1-6; 7 bases fit TRBD1. With V trimmed by 8 bases and J by 6 bases, 13 bases remained unmatched. This CDR3 has 16 residues. Germline V gene lookup returns CDR1 LNHDA and CDR2 SQIVND (reference sequence). In DNA, the CDR3 is TGTGCCAGTTACTCCAGCCGGGACAGTTGTAATTCACCCCTCCACTTT. It yields the protein CASYSSRDSCNSPLHF.

This clone qualifies as medium-sized. V is TRBV4-3 and J is TRBJ2-7; weak D call: TRBD2 (7 bases). CDR3 size: 16 residues. V was clipped by 0 bases and J by 5 bases, with 17 bases between them. Germline CDR1 and CDR2: LGHNA and YSLEER. CDR3 sequence: CASSQEWGREFHEQYF. CDR3 coding DNA: TGCGCCAGCAGCCAAGAGTGGGGGCGGGAGTTCCACGAGCAGTACTTC.

The V call is TRBV20-1, the J call TRBJ2-1; 10 bases fit TRBD2. Germline V gene lookup returns CDR1 DFQATT and CDR2 SNEGSKA (reference sequence). V lost 1 base to trimming and J lost 8 bases; unmatched junction nucleotides: 11. This CDR3 region has 16 residues. This CDR3 reads CSARVPGTSGTHEQFF. CDR3 coding DNA: TGCAGTGCTAGAGTCCCTGGTACTAGCGGGACCCATGAGCAGTTCTTC.

Many counts were recorded for this clone. The chain couples TRBV20-1 to TRBJ2-3; D could derive from TRBD1 or TRBD2 (5 bases each). The germline CDR1 and CDR2 sequences are DFQATT and SNEGSKA (reference sequence). V was cut by 5 bases and J by 4 bases, with 19 bases left in between. The CDR3 covers 15 residues. CDR3 DNA sequence: TGCAGTGCTCCCTCTCTTAGGGGAGTGGCAGATACGCAGTATTTT. Encoded protein: CSAPSLRGVADTQYF.

This clone was counted at least ten times. The chain has TRBV4-1 and TRBJ2-7, with D maybe TRBD1 (5 bases). This CDR3 is built from 13 residues. Germline V lookup: CDR1 MGHRA, CDR2 YSYEKL. Trimming removed 1 base at V and 6 bases at J, with 10 bases between. For the CDR3, the DNA is TGCGCCAGCAGCCAAGTTATCGACAGCGAGCAGTACTTC. This gives the protein CASSQVIDSEQYF.

By its share, this clone is medium-sized (0.01 to 0.1%). The genes are TRBV20-1 and TRBJ2-5; D unclear. The V end lost 4 bases, the J end lost 2 bases, and 11 bases lay between the germline ends. The CDR3 length is 13 residues. The germline V gene has CDR1 DFQATT and CDR2 SNEGSKA (reference sequence). The CDR3, as DNA: TGCAGTGCTATGACGCCAGCTCAAGAGACCCAGTACTTC. Its translation is CSAMTPAQETQYF.

In its sample, this clone ranks as medium-sized (0.01 to 0.1%). V gene TRBV7-2 combines with J gene TRBJ2-1; 13 nucleotides line up with TRBD2. Germline values: CDR1 SGHTA, CDR2 FQGNSA. J was trimmed by 6 bases and V by 4 bases; bases with no gene match: 3. CDR3 length: 15 residues. The CDR3 loop is CASSSGLAGVNEQFF. The CDR3 nucleotides read TGTGCCAGCAGCTCAGGACTAGCGGGAGTCAATGAGCAGTTCTTC.

The rearrangement links TRBV7-3 to TRBJ2-5; D uncertain. The CDR3 contains 13 residues. CDR1 and CDR2 (germline): SGHTA, FQGTGA. V was trimmed by 4 bases and J by 5 bases, leaving 11 bases between them. CDR3 residues: CASSSTTLETQYF. DNA of the CDR3: TGTGCCAGCAGCTCCACGACGTTGGAGACCCAGTACTTC.

About this clone itself: At one boundary the junction diverges from the germline segment, which might be a read error. V gene TRBV7-7 combines with J gene TRBJ1-3; 7 bases map to TRBD1. From germline, CDR1 is SSHAT and CDR2 FNYEAQ (reference sequence). This CDR3 has 15 amino acids. CDR3 in amino acids: CASSRIQGSGNIIYF. In nucleotides, the CDR3 is TGTGCCAGCAGCCGAATACAGGGGTCTGGAAACATCATATATTTT.

This clone is labeled medium-sized. This chain connects TRBV12-3 or TRBV12-4 to TRBJ2-1; 8 bases match TRBD2. V trimming: 5 bases; J trimming: 0 bases; junction bases outside the gene matches: 6. The CDR3 length is 16 residues. The DNA for the CDR3 is TGTGCCAGCAGTGTACTAGCGGCAAGCTCCTACAATGAGCAGTTCTTC. It yields the protein CASSVLAASSYNEQFF.

This clone is classed as medium-sized. The chain is built from TRBV7-2 and TRBJ2-7; D is possibly TRBD1 (5 bases). V lost 3 bases and J 6 bases, leaving 15 bases between the germline ends. CDR1 is SGHTA, CDR2 FQGNSA, per germline. The CDR3 sequence is 14 residues long. Here the CDR3 DNA reads TGTGCCAGCAGCTTCTCGGCAGGGCAGCGCGAGCAGTACTTC. Protein sequence: CASSFSAGQREQYF.

This clone is medium-sized (0.01 to 0.1%). The rearrangement uses TRBV12-3 or TRBV12-4 and TRBJ2-1, with TRBD2 matching 8 bases. V was clipped by 3 bases and J by 5 bases; unmatched bases: 9. The CDR3 covers 16 residues. Written as DNA, the CDR3 is TGTGCCAGCAGTTTTCAGTGGCTAGCGGGCCACAATGAGCAGTTCTTC. It specifies CASSFQWLAGHNEQFF.

Worth noting for this clone: A clone one base away is much larger, so this may be a read error. V and J are TRBV18 and TRBJ1-1; possible D gene TRBD1, 6 bases. Trimming took 2 bases from V and 0 from J, leaving 13 bases between them. This CDR3 is built from 16 residues. Germline lookup yields CDR1 KGHSH and CDR2 LQKENI. CDR3 sequence reads: CASSPSQDSMNTEAFF. For the CDR3, the DNA is TGTGCCAGCTCACCATCGCAGGACAGCATGAACACTGAAGCTTTCTTT.

This clone was seen at least ten times. The chain links TRBV27 to TRBJ2-5, with 9 bases fitting TRBD2. There are 16 residues in the CDR3. Germline CDR1 and CDR2: MNHEY and SMNVEV (reference sequence). Unmatched junction bases numbered 11, after V lost 4 bases and J lost 5 bases. CDR3 in amino acids: CASSSPSSGSRETQYF. The CDR3 nucleotides read TGTGCCAGCAGTTCCCCGAGTAGCGGGAGCCGTGAGACCCAGTACTTC.

This clone was detected ten times or more. The V gene is TRBV3-1, the J gene TRBJ2-1; D may match TRBD1 or TRBD2 (5 bases each). V shed 3 bases and J shed 7 bases, with 19 bases lying between them. The CDR3 runs to 16 residues. Germline lookup yields CDR1 LGHDT and CDR2 YNNKEL (reference sequence). CDR3 amino acids: CASSHTRDEPINEQFF. CDR3 coding DNA: TGTGCCAGCAGCCATACTCGGGACGAGCCAATAAATGAGCAGTTCTTC.

The chain carries TRBV20-1 and TRBJ2-1; TRBD2 is a possible D gene (7 bases). The CDR3 has 15 residues. Germline loops: CDR1 DFQATT, CDR2 SNEGSKA (reference sequence). Trimming stripped 5 bases from V and 5 bases from J, with 19 bases between. In nucleotides, the CDR3 is TGCAGTGCTGGGGGGCTGGCGGGAGTAGACAATGAGCAGTTCTTC. Residues: CSAGGLAGVDNEQFF.

V gene TRBV28 combines with J gene TRBJ2-7; 9 bases are a match to TRBD1. V trimming: 2 bases; J trimming: 3 bases; junction bases outside the gene matches: 5. The V gene's germline CDR1 is MDHEN and CDR2 SYDVKM. CDR3 length: 15 residues. The CDR3 nucleotides read TGTGCCAGCAGTTTAGGGACAGGGCGAAGCTACGAGCAGTACTTC. As protein: CASSLGTGRSYEQYF.

As regards this clone: A much larger clone lies one base from this, so it may be a read error. This same CDR3 is encoded by further DNA sequences in the sample. V gene TRBV11-2 combines with J gene TRBJ2-5; D uncertain. The CDR3 is made up of 14 amino acids. CDR1 and CDR2 (germline): SGHAT, FQNNGV. Between the trimmed V and J ends, which lost 3 bases and 2 bases, there was a span of 10 bases. DNA for the CDR3: TGTGCCAGCAGCTTGGGCAACTGGCAAGAGACCCAGTACTTC. Translated, it gives CASSLGNWQETQYF.

This clone was seen at least ten times. The chain combines TRBV4-2 with TRBJ2-1, with D unresolved. The CDR3 runs to 16 residues. Germline assignment: CDR1 LGHNA and CDR2 YNFKEQ. With 0 bases removed from V and 4 bases from J, the gap between germline ends came to 13 bases. The CDR3 is CASSQEAELLYNEQFF. The CDR3 DNA sequence: TGTGCCAGCAGCCAAGAGGCGGAGCTCCTTTACAATGAGCAGTTCTTC.

As to this clone: At one boundary the junction diverges from the germline segment, which might be a read error. The chain carries TRBV7-9 and TRBJ1-6; a possible D gene is TRBD1 (5 bases). The CDR3 spans 14 residues. Germline CDR1 is SEHNR and CDR2 is FQNEAQ (reference sequence). CDR3 sequence reads: CASSSARDGATLNF. The CDR3, as DNA: TGTGCCAGCAGCTCCGCCAGGGACGGGGCAACCCTCAACTTT. Full variable domain (outside the CDR3, taken from reference TRBV7-9 and TRBJ1-6): DTGVSQNPRHKITKRGQNVTFRCDPISEHNRLYWYRQTLGQGPEFLTYFQNEAQLEKSRLLSDRFSAERPKGSFSTLEIQRTEQGDSAMYLCASSSARDGATLNFGNGTRLTVT.

About this clone itself: Germline and junction disagree at one end, which may indicate a read error. V is TRBV6-2 or TRBV6-3 and J is TRBJ2-6, with D possibly TRBD2 on 7 matching bases. Germline V CDR1 and CDR2: MNHEY, SVGEGT. There are 19 residues in the CDR3. The CDR3 protein is CVSSLPGGQPQSGANVLTF. Here the CDR3 DNA reads TGTGTCAGCAGTCTTCCGGGGGGACAACCCCAGTCTGGGGCCAACGTCCTGACTTTC.

This clone has at least ten counts. CDR3 loop: CASTTTADRGFDEQFF. The CDR3 nucleotides read TGTGCCAGCACCACTACGGCGGACAGGGGGTTCGATGAGCAGTTCTTC. The chain joins TRBV7-8 to TRBJ2-1, with TRBD1 matching over 10 bases. The germline gives CDR1 SGHVS, CDR2 FQNEAQ. The V segment lost 7 bases and the J segment 8 bases; nucleotides outside the gene matches: 14. This CDR3 has 16 residues. The whole variable domain, filled in from reference TRBV7-8 and TRBJ2-1, reads GAGVSQSPRYKVAKRGQDVALRCDPISGHVSLFWYQQALGQGPEFLTYFQNEAQLDKSGLPSDRFFAERPEGSVSTLKIQRTQQEDSAVYLCASTTTADRGFDEQFFGPGTRLTVL.

The chain uses TRBV30 and TRBJ2-7; TRBD2 might be the D (6 bases). V lost 2 bases to trimming and J lost 4 bases, with 15 bases between them. Looked up from germline, CDR1 is GTSNPN and CDR2 is SVGIG (reference sequence). The CDR3 totals 14 residues. CDR3 DNA sequence: TGTGCCTGGAGTTGGGGGGACGAGCAGTACGAGCAGTACTTC. It is translated as CAWSWGDEQYEQYF.

This clone was recorded at least ten times. An end of the junction does not agree with germline; a read error may underlie this. The identical CDR3 is also encoded by other nucleotide sequences in the sample. The chain carries TRBV28 and TRBJ2-5; the D gene is possibly TRBD2 (5 bases). Per the germline V gene, CDR1 is MDHEN and CDR2 is SYDVKM. The CDR3 extends over 16 amino acids. In DNA form, the CDR3 reads TGTGCCAGCAGCCCTGGACCCTCCCACTTCGGGGAGACCCAGTACTTT. Protein product: CASSPGPSHFGETQYF.